These T cell receptor beta chains were read from a single sample in a study of T-cell reconstitution after alpha-beta-depleted transplantation in children. TCRdb redid the calling of the PCR reads with MiXCR, one entry per CDR3 protein. The sample has a few hundred thousand distinct CDR3 sequences, 27% seen once; the top ten hold 30% to 40%. The sequencing here drew on PBMCs, taken before TCRalphabeta/CD19-depleted stem cell transplant. These TCRs come from a boy less than two years old with Wiskott-Aldrich syndrome, due to receive a stem cell transplant. Both conserved end residues are part of each CDR3. D genes are given only for firm matches. Some rows mark clone size as missing; the rest say once, few, many or name a class of expanded clone.

DNA	CDR3	D	size	J	V
TGTGCCAGCAGCTTAAGTCGCGGGAGTCCCTACGAGCAGTACTTC	CASSLSRGSPYEQYF	TRBD2	.	TRBJ2-7	TRBV7-6
TGCAGCGTGGGAACAGGGTTTGTCGACGAGCAGTACTTC	CSVGTGFVDEQYF	.	.	TRBJ2-7	TRBV29-1
TGTGCCATCAGTGAGTCCGGGGTTGCAGATACGCAGTATTTT	CAISESGVADTQYF	.	few	TRBJ2-3	TRBV10-3
TGTGCCAGCAGCCAAGAATTTGGGCTAGCGGGAGGCCCGGTCTTC	CASSQEFGLAGGPVF	TRBD2	.	TRBJ2-1	TRBV3-1
TGCGCCAGCAGCAACACCGGACATTTACCCCAAGAGACCCAGTACTTC	CASSNTGHLPQETQYF	.	.	TRBJ2-5	TRBV5-1
TGCAGCGTTGACACGGGGCAAGAGACCCAGTACTTC	CSVDTGQETQYF	.	few	TRBJ2-5	TRBV29-1
TGTGCCAGCAGTAGTTTATCCAACTCCTACAATGAGCAGTTCTTC	CASSSLSNSYNEQFF	.	.	TRBJ2-1	TRBV6-1
TGTGCCAGCTCACTTAAGGACACCCGGACAGGGTTCTACGAGCAGTACTTC	CASSLKDTRTGFYEQYF	TRBD1	.	TRBJ2-7	TRBV18
TGCGCCAGCAGCTTGGGTACGGGAGGGCTCGATGAGCAGTTCTTC	CASSLGTGGLDEQFF	TRBD2	.	TRBJ2-1	TRBV5-1
TGTGCCAGCAGTTCCCTGGTAAAAGGGCCCCAGTACTTC	CASSSLVKGPQYF	.	few	TRBJ2-5	TRBV27
TGCGCCAGCAGCTTCCACAAGACAGGGGGAGGGGGCGATGAGCAGTTCTTC	CASSFHKTGGGGDEQFF	TRBD1	.	TRBJ2-1	TRBV5-1
TGTGCCAGCAGTTTATACGGGGCGGGGAATGAGCAGTTCTTC	CASSLYGAGNEQFF	.	few	TRBJ2-1	TRBV27
TGTGCCAGCAGGAGGACTAGCGGGATCAGTGAGCAGTTCTTC	CASRRTSGISEQFF	TRBD2	few	TRBJ2-1	TRBV2
TGCAGTGCTAGACGGGTTGGGGGAGGCTACGAGCAGTACTTC	CSARRVGGGYEQYF	.	.	TRBJ2-7	TRBV20-1
TGTGCCAGCAGTCCTGCCGGGACGCTAGCCTACGAGCAGTACTTC	CASSPAGTLAYEQYF	.	few	TRBJ2-7	TRBV28
TGTGCCAGCAGCTTTTTTTACGGGTTCGAGCAGTACTTC	CASSFFYGFEQYF	.	.	TRBJ2-7	TRBV7-9
TGCAGCGTTTACAGGGGCAATCAGCCCCAGCATTTT	CSVYRGNQPQHF	.	.	TRBJ1-5	TRBV29-1
TGTGCCAGCAGCCGAACCGGGACAGGGGGCGTGCAGCCCCAGCATTTT	CASSRTGTGGVQPQHF	TRBD1	few	TRBJ1-5	TRBV7-2
TGCGCCAGCAGCTTCCGGCTAGCGGGAGTGGACAATGAGCAGTTCTTC	CASSFRLAGVDNEQFF	TRBD2	few	TRBJ2-1	TRBV5-1
TGCGCCAGCAGAGTCAGGGTAGTAGAGACCCAGTACTTC	CASRVRVVETQYF	.	.	TRBJ2-5	TRBV5-1
TGTGCCAGCAGTTTCCGCGGACACTCGAACACTGAAGCTTTCTTT	CASSFRGHSNTEAFF	.	few	TRBJ1-1	TRBV27
TGTGCCAGCAGTGAAGCCGCACAGGGGGCGAGCTACGAGCAGTACTTC	CASSEAAQGASYEQYF	TRBD1	.	TRBJ2-7	TRBV6-1
TGTGCCAGCAGTTTCAACAGCCCGAACACTGAAGCTTTCTTT	CASSFNSPNTEAFF	.	.	TRBJ1-1	TRBV12-3/TRBV12-4
TGTGCCAGCAGCTTCAAACCAAGCGGGGGGCGCACAGATACGCAGTATTTT	CASSFKPSGGRTDTQYF	TRBD2	few	TRBJ2-3	TRBV5-6
TGTGCCAGCAGCCCTCGGGAGGGCGAGACCCAGTACTTC	CASSPREGETQYF	TRBD2	many	TRBJ2-5	TRBV18
TGCGCCAGCAGCTTGATCGCCTTGAACAATGAGCAGTTCTTC	CASSLIALNNEQFF	.	few	TRBJ2-1	TRBV5-1
TGTGCCAGCAGTTTACGATGGGGTGAGCAGTTCTTC	CASSLRWGEQFF	.	.	TRBJ2-1	TRBV27
TGTGCCAGCAGTGAGACAGGTTACAATGAGCAGTTCTTC	CASSETGYNEQFF	.	few	TRBJ2-1	TRBV2
TGTGCCAGCAGTTTTTCTTTCTTGAAGGGTGGCGAGCAGTACTTC	CASSFSFLKGGEQYF	.	.	TRBJ2-7	TRBV12-3/TRBV12-4
TGTGCCAGCAGTTTGTGGGGGGAGGAATCACCCCTCCACTTT	CASSLWGEESPLHF	.	.	TRBJ1-6	TRBV12-3/TRBV12-4
TGTGCCAGCAGCGGGTTGGGGTACAATGAGCAGTTCTTC	CASSGLGYNEQFF	.	.	TRBJ2-1	TRBV6-1
TGCGCCAGCAGCCAACACGAGACAGCTAATGAAAAACTGTTTTTT	CASSQHETANEKLFF	.	.	TRBJ1-4	TRBV4-1
TGTGCCACCAGCCAAGATGCGGGGACAGGGGGACAAGAGACCCAGTACTTC	CATSQDAGTGGQETQYF	TRBD1	.	TRBJ2-5	TRBV3-1
TGTGCCGGGGGGGGCTACGAGCAGTACTTC	CAGGGYEQYF	TRBD2	.	TRBJ2-7	TRBV28
TGTGCCAGCAGCCAGCTCGGAATGGTAGATACGCAGTATTTT	CASSQLGMVDTQYF	.	.	TRBJ2-3	TRBV7-2
TGTGCCAGCAGCTCCTCGGGACTAGCGGACTACGAGCAGTACTTC	CASSSSGLADYEQYF	TRBD2	.	TRBJ2-7	TRBV11-2
TGTGCCAGCAGCCAAGGTGGTCGCAGCCAGCAGTTCTTC	CASSQGGRSQQFF	.	.	TRBJ2-1	TRBV3-1
TGCGCCAGCAGCTTGGACCTTATCCAACAGAGAGCGCAGTATTTT	CASSLDLIQQRAQYF	.	few	TRBJ2-3	TRBV5-1
TGCGCCAGCGGGACTAGCCGTTCCACAGATACGCAGTATTTT	CASGTSRSTDTQYF	TRBD2	.	TRBJ2-3	TRBV5-1
TGTGCCAGCGTACCGGGACTAGCGGGCCTCGGGTACAATGAGCAGTTCTTC	CASVPGLAGLGYNEQFF	TRBD2	few	TRBJ2-1	TRBV27
TGTGCCAGCGGACTAGCCTCCTACAATGAGCAGTTCTTC	CASGLASYNEQFF	TRBD2	few	TRBJ2-1	TRBV2
TGTGCCAGCAGCCTGACGGGTGAAAAACTGTTTTTT	CASSLTGEKLFF	.	.	TRBJ1-4	TRBV7-9
TGCAGCGTTTCGATATCACAGCAAGAGACCCAGTACTTC	CSVSISQQETQYF	.	few	TRBJ2-5	TRBV29-1
TGCGCCAGCAGCTTGGAGGGACAGTCAGCAAAGGCCCTCCACTTT	CASSLEGQSAKALHF	TRBD1	.	TRBJ1-6	TRBV5-1
TGTGCCAGCAGTGAACAGGGTTGGGATGAGCAGTTCTTC	CASSEQGWDEQFF	.	.	TRBJ2-1	TRBV2
TGTGCCAGCAAGCAGGGAAGTTACAATGAGCAGTTCTTC	CASKQGSYNEQFF	.	.	TRBJ2-1	TRBV6-1
TGCAGTGCTAGGGTACTAGCCCAAAATGAGCAGTTCTTC	CSARVLAQNEQFF	.	few	TRBJ2-1	TRBV20-1
TGTGCCAGCAGTGTGATGCTAGCCAAAAACATTCAGTACTTC	CASSVMLAKNIQYF	.	.	TRBJ2-4	TRBV6-1
TGTGCCAGCAGCTTAGCCGGCGGTATGGGCCAAGAGACCCAGTACTTC	CASSLAGGMGQETQYF	.	.	TRBJ2-5	TRBV7-9
TGTGCCAGCAGCTTGAAGACAGGAGACACTCCGGGGGAGCAGTACTTC	CASSLKTGDTPGEQYF	.	.	TRBJ2-7	TRBV5-6
TGCAGTGCTTTCCGGGACAGATACTCCTACGAGCAGTACTTC	CSAFRDRYSYEQYF	TRBD1	.	TRBJ2-7	TRBV20-1
TGTGCCAGCAGTGGTGGACAGGTTAGCCTCTCTGGAAACACCATATATTTT	CASSGGQVSLSGNTIYF	TRBD1	few	TRBJ1-3	TRBV12-3/TRBV12-4
TGTGCCAGCAGTGAAGCAGGGTCGGGCAATCAGCCCCAGCATTTT	CASSEAGSGNQPQHF	.	few	TRBJ1-5	TRBV25-1
TGCGCCAGCAGCCAAGGCATGTGGGGACACTCCTACGAGCAGTACTTC	CASSQGMWGHSYEQYF	.	.	TRBJ2-7	TRBV4-1
TGTGCCAGCAGCTCAGGGACGGGACTAGCGTTTCTCTACGAGCAGTACTTC	CASSSGTGLAFLYEQYF	TRBD2	few	TRBJ2-7	TRBV7-9
TGCAGTGCTAGACTAGCGGGGCATCGCGCATACAATGAGCAGTTCTTC	CSARLAGHRAYNEQFF	TRBD2	.	TRBJ2-1	TRBV20-1
TGCGCCAGCAGCTTGAATGTGAGGGTCGAGACCCAGTACTTC	CASSLNVRVETQYF	.	.	TRBJ2-5	TRBV5-1
TGTGCCAGCAGCCAACCAGGAGTGAGCGAGCAGTTCTTC	CASSQPGVSEQFF	.	few	TRBJ2-1	TRBV3-1
TGTGCCAGCAGTTCACACTACGAGCAGTACTTC	CASSSHYEQYF	.	many	TRBJ2-7	TRBV28